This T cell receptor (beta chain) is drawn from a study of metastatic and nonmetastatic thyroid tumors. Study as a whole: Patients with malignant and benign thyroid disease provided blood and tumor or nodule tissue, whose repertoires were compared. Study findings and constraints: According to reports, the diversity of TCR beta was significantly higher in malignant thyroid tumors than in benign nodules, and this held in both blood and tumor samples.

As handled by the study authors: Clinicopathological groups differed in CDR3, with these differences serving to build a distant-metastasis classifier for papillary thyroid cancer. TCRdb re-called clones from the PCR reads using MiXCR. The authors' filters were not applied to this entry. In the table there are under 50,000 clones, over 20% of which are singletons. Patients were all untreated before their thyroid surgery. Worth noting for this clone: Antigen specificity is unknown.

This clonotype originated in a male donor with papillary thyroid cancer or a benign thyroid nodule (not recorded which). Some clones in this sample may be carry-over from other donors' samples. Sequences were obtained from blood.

The CDR3 nucleotides are TGTGCCACACGCCTTGGTCAGGGGAGTACTGGGGCCAACGTCCTGACTTTC. Amino acid sequence: CATRLGQGSTGANVLTF. The V gene is TRBV6-1, the J gene TRBJ2-6, with a possible D match to TRBD1 (6 bases). V was clipped by 10 bases and J by 2 bases, with 21 bases between them. The CDR3 totals 17 residues. From germline, CDR1 is MNHNS and CDR2 SASEGT.